The rows below give T cell receptor beta chains drawn from one sample of a study of shared clonotypes between healthy human individuals. Generated by immunoSEQ multiplex PCR, the TCRdb table keeps only in-frame clones and is missing some. The sample shows some 1 million clones, under 80% of them seen only once. Sequencing was done on a sample of memory CD4+ T cells sorted from blood. The source is a man between 18 and 29 years old in good health. CDR3s include the opening cysteine and the closing phenylalanine or tryptophan. A D gene is named only where the DNA matches it firmly. For some rows the clone size is stated as once, few or many, or as a class when expanded; others skip it.

14 TRBD2 TRBJ2-3 TRBV7-7 - CASSSGLGTDTQYF TGTGCTAGCAGCTCCGGACTAGGGACAGATACGCAGTATTTT
14 TRBD2 TRBJ2-1 TRBV7-9 - CASSLGAGQHEQFF TGTGCCAGCAGCTTAGGAGCGGGGCAACATGAGCAGTTCTTC
15 - TRBJ2-1 TRBV12-5 - CASGLVLRDPNEQFF TGTGCTAGTGGTTTGGTACTCCGGGATCCTAATGAGCAGTTCTTC
12 - TRBJ2-7 TRBV2 - CASSEQGNEQYF TGTGCCAGCAGCGAACAGGGAAACGAGCAGTACTTC
18 TRBD2 TRBJ2-2 TRBV28 - CASSLIQAGGRLTGELFF TGTGCCAGCAGTTTAATCCAAGCGGGGGGTCGGCTTACCGGGGAGCTGTTTTTT
16 - TRBJ1-4 TRBV5-1 - CASSTGTSATNEKLFF TGCGCCAGCAGCACCGGGACAAGCGCAACTAATGAAAAACTGTTTTTT
14 - TRBJ2-7 TRBV19 - CASSMGTVTYEQYF TGTGCCAGTAGTATGGGGACGGTAACCTACGAGCAGTACTTC
15 - TRBJ2-2 TRBV10-2 - CASSVGGPNTGELFF TGCGCCAGCAGTGTCGGAGGACCTAACACCGGGGAGCTGTTTTTT
12 - TRBJ1-1 TRBV6-1 - CASIRQNTEAFF TGTGCCAGCATCAGACAGAACACTGAAGCTTTCTTT
13 - TRBJ1-1 TRBV5-4 - CASSLDRNTEAFF TGTGCCAGCAGCTTGGACAGGAACACTGAAGCTTTCTTT
15 - TRBJ2-1 TRBV19 - CASSSVRERGGEQFF TGTGCCAGTAGTAGTGTACGGGAGAGGGGTGGTGAGCAGTTCTTC
13 - TRBJ2-3 TRBV30 - CAWSVGGTDTQYF TGTGCCTGGAGTGTAGGAGGCACAGATACGCAGTATTTT
14 TRBD1 TRBJ2-7 TRBV2 - CASSPGTGARVQYF TGTGCCAGCAGTCCCGGGACAGGGGCAAGGGTGCAGTACTTC
13 - TRBJ2-2 TRBV15 - CATSIGETGELFF TGTGCCACCAGCATCGGGGAGACCGGGGAGCTGTTTTTT
13 TRBD1 TRBJ1-4 TRBV15 - CATSRTGAEKLFF TGTGCCACCAGCAGGACAGGGGCGGAAAAACTGTTTTTT
15 TRBD2 TRBJ2-1 TRBV5-1 once CASNPGLASYNEQFF TGCGCCAGCAACCCGGGACTAGCGAGCTACAATGAGCAGTTCTTC
13 TRBD1 TRBJ2-1 TRBV19 few CASSRQGIREQFF TGTGCCAGTAGTAGACAGGGAATACGTGAGCAGTTCTTC
12 - TRBJ1-1 TRBV29-1 - CSVEEARTEAFF TGCAGCGTTGAAGAGGCGAGAACTGAAGCTTTCTTT
15 TRBD2 TRBJ2-1 TRBV7-9 few CASSLPGLVGNEQFF TGTGCCAGCAGCTTACCCGGACTAGTTGGCAATGAGCAGTTCTTC
10 - TRBJ2-1 TRBV20-1 - CSATNYEQFF TGCAGTGCCACAAACTATGAGCAGTTCTTC
13 - TRBJ2-5 TRBV5-1 - CASSLDRVETQYF TGCGCCAGCAGCTTGGATCGTGTGGAGACCCAGTACTTC
14 - TRBJ2-3 TRBV7-2 - CASSLGWAGDTQYF TGTGCCAGCAGCTTGGGATGGGCGGGAGATACGCAGTATTTT
15 - TRBJ1-2 TRBV18 - CASSLSAEGGYGYTF TGTGCCAGCTCACTCTCGGCAGAGGGGGGCTATGGCTACACCTTC
13 - TRBJ2-7 TRBV18 - CASSLTPDYEQYF TGTGCCAGCTCCCTTACACCAGACTACGAGCAGTACTTC
12 - TRBJ2-1 TRBV2 - CASQLLANEQFF TGTGCCAGCCAACTTCTAGCCAATGAGCAGTTCTTC
14 TRBD1 TRBJ2-7 TRBV11-2 - CASSLGQGAYEQYF TGTGCCAGCAGCTTAGGTCAGGGGGCCTACGAGCAGTACTTC
17 - TRBJ2-5 TRBV12-2 - CASRGGGVAADQETQYF TGTGCAAGTCGCGGAGGGGGGGTGGCCGCGGACCAAGAGACCCAGTACTTC
16 TRBD1 TRBJ1-1 TRBV18 few CASSPDRGGMNTEAFF TGTGCCAGCTCACCCGACAGGGGGGGGATGAACACTGAAGCTTTCTTT
15 TRBD2 TRBJ2-1 TRBV7-2 - CASWEAGAFYNEQFF TGTGCCAGCTGGGAAGCGGGAGCCTTTTACAATGAGCAGTTCTTC
15 TRBD2 TRBJ2-2 TRBV5-1 - CASSSGLADTGELFF TGCGCCAGCAGCTCCGGACTAGCAGACACCGGGGAGCTGTTTTTT
15 - TRBJ2-1 TRBV5-4 - CAIAEGVSSYNEQFF TGTGCGATCGCGGAGGGGGTAAGCTCCTACAATGAGCAGTTCTTC
15 - TRBJ1-5 TRBV4-3 - CASRSQADSNQPQHF TGCGCCAGCAGGTCCCAGGCAGATAGCAATCAGCCCCAGCATTTT
16 - TRBJ2-3 TRBV5-1 - CASSLGQAASTDTQYF TGCGCCAGCAGCTTGGGACAGGCCGCTAGCACAGATACGCAGTATTTT
14 TRBD1 TRBJ2-7 TRBV5-1 - CASSGRQGSREQYF TGCGCCAGCAGTGGGAGACAGGGGTCGCGCGAGCAGTACTTC
14 - TRBJ2-5 TRBV6-1 - CASSESLLKGTQYF TGTGCCAGCAGTGAAAGCTTGTTAAAGGGGACCCAGTACTTC
14 - TRBJ1-4 TRBV28 few CASSSPTFNEKLFF TGTGCCAGCAGTTCGCCTACCTTTAATGAAAAACTGTTTTTT
12 - TRBJ1-2 TRBV29-1 - CSVERDSYGYTF TGCAGCGTTGAAAGGGACTCCTATGGCTACACCTTC
15 - TRBJ1-6 TRBV7-2 - CASSLVRLGNSPLHF TGTGCCAGCAGCTTAGTACGCTTGGGGAATTCACCCCTCCACTTT
12 - TRBJ2-6 TRBV30 - CAWSFGANVLTF TGTGCCTGGAGTTTTGGGGCCAACGTCCTGACTTTC
14 TRBD1 TRBJ2-7 TRBV6-5 - CASSSRDRGHEQYF TGTGCCAGCAGCTCCCGGGACAGGGGCCACGAGCAGTACTTC
12 TRBD1 TRBJ1-2 TRBV30 - CAWSRQGYGYTF TGTGCCTGGAGTAGACAGGGCTATGGCTACACCTTC
15 TRBD2 TRBJ2-7 TRBV29-1 - CSVEELAGSSYEQYF TGCAGCGTTGAAGAGCTAGCGGGTAGCTCCTACGAGCAGTACTTC
14 - TRBJ2-1 TRBV5-4 - CASSFEIQNNEQFF TGTGCCAGCAGCTTTGAGATCCAGAACAATGAGCAGTTCTTC
16 TRBD2 TRBJ2-2 TRBV9 - CASSVGERGFTGELFF TGTGCCAGCAGCGTAGGGGAGCGGGGGTTCACCGGGGAGCTGTTTTTT
14 TRBD1 TRBJ1-4 TRBV18 - CASSLDRGYEKLFF TGTGCCAGCTCACTGGACAGGGGTTACGAAAAACTGTTTTTT
14 - TRBJ2-3 TRBV19 - CASSIRPSTDTQYF TGTGCCAGTAGTATTAGGCCTAGCACAGATACGCAGTATTTT
14 TRBD1 TRBJ2-7 TRBV6-6 - CASSYSGTGNEQYF TGTGCCAGCAGTTACTCCGGGACAGGGAACGAGCAGTACTTC
13 TRBD2 TRBJ2-7 TRBV2 - CASSRTSSGEQYF TGTGCCAGCAGTCGGACTAGCTCGGGCGAGCAGTACTTC
15 TRBD1 TRBJ2-2 TRBV7-8 - CASSPGQGASGELFF TGTGCCAGCAGCCCGGGACAGGGGGCCTCCGGGGAGCTGTTTTTT
16 - TRBJ2-3 TRBV18 - CASSPNNWVGTDTQYF TGTGCCAGCTCACCCAACAACTGGGTCGGCACAGATACGCAGTATTTT
15 TRBD1 TRBJ1-2 TRBV29-1 once CSVATGTGTNYGYTF TGCAGCGTTGCCACCGGGACAGGGACTAACTATGGCTACACCTTC
13 - TRBJ2-5 TRBV6-6 - CASRGDGRETQYF TGTGCCAGCAGAGGGGACGGCAGGGAGACCCAGTACTTC
10 TRBD1 TRBJ1-1 TRBV20-1 - CSAATETGEF TGCAGTGCTGCGACGGAAACAGGGGAGTTT
12 TRBD1 TRBJ1-2 TRBV6-5 - CASTRTGAGYTF TGTGCCAGCACTCGGACAGGGGCCGGCTACACCTTC
13 TRBD2 TRBJ2-5 TRBV7-2 - CASSYGLAGVGYF TGTGCCAGCAGCTATGGACTAGCGGGGGTAGGGTACTTC
12 - TRBJ2-7 TRBV18 - CASSLLSYEQYF TGTGCCAGCTCACTCCTCTCCTACGAGCAGTACTTC
15 - TRBJ2-7 TRBV6-6 - CASTISGHGTYEQYF TGTGCCAGCACCATCAGTGGGCACGGCACCTACGAGCAGTACTTC
16 - TRBJ2-3 TRBV9 - CASSVAAGKGTDTQYF TGTGCCAGCAGCGTAGCGGCGGGAAAGGGCACAGATACGCAGTATTTT